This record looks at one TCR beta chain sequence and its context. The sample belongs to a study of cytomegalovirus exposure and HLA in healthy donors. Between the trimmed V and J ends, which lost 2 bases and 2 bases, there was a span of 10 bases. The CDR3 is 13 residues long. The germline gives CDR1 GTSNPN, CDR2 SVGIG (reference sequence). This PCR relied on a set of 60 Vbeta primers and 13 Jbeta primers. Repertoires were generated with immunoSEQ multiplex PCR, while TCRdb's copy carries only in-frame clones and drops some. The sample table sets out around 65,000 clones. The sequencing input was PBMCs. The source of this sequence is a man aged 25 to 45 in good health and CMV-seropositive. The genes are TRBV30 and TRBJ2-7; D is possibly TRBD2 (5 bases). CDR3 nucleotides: TGTGCCTGGAGTATAGGAGGAACCTACGAGCAGTACTTC. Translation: CAWSIGGTYEQYF.